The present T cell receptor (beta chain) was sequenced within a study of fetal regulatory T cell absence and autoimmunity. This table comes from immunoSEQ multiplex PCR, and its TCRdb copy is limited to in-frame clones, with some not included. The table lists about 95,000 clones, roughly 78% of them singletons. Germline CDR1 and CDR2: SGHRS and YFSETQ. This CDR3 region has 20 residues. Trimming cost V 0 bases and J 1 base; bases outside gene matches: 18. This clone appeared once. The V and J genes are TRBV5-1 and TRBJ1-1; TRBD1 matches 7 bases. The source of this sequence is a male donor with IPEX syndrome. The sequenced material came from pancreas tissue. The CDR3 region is CASSLGRQGVKSAKNTEAFF. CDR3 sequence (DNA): TGCGCCAGCAGCTTGGGTCGACAGGGCGTTAAATCGGCCAAGAACACTGAAGCTTTCTTT.